This T cell receptor beta chain was identified in a study of blood T cell repertoires in COVID-19. Study details: Sites across the United States, Italy and Spain contributed samples from acute and convalescent COVID-19.

The germline V and J ends were trimmed by 0 bases and 2 bases, with 11 bases remaining between them. CDR3 length: 17 residues. TCRdb keeps only in-frame clones here, not all; method: immunoSEQ multiplex PCR. The data contain 20,000 to 30,000 clones, over 75% of them singletons. The V call is TRBV23-1, the J call TRBJ1-6, with a tentative D call TRBD1 (5 bases). TRBV23-1 is designated an ORF whose function remains uncertain. This receptor was identified in a woman between 65 and 79 years old with COVID-19, enrolled during active disease. Sequencing was done on a sample of peripheral blood. CDR3 loop: CASSQSWSGAYNSPLHF. For the CDR3, the DNA is TGCGCCAGCAGTCAATCTTGGTCGGGGGCCTATAATTCACCCCTCCACTTT.